The clone carrying this T cell receptor (beta chain) was picked up many times. The data are from a study of metastatic and nonmetastatic thyroid tumors. The germline CDR1 and CDR2 sequences are SGHNT and YYREEE (reference sequence). The ends were cut back, 5 bases at V and 0 bases at J, with 8 bases in the middle. The CDR3 is 13 residues long. TCRdb reanalyzed the PCR reads via MiXCR. The sample has around 35,000 clones, around 15% seen once. Patients were all untreated before their thyroid surgery. The chain carries TRBV5-4 and TRBJ1-2; D not certain. The receptor comes from a female donor with papillary thyroid cancer or a benign thyroid nodule (not recorded which). Some clones in this sample may be carry-over from other donors' samples. The sequenced sample consisted of blood. The CDR3: CASSKGPNYGYTF. In DNA form, the CDR3 reads TGTGCCAGCAGTAAGGGTCCTAACTATGGCTACACCTTC. Together with reference TRBV5-4 and TRBJ1-2, the CDR3 gives the full variable domain: ETGVTQSPTHLIKTRGQQVTLRCSSQSGHNTVSWYQQALGQGPQFIFQYYREEENGRGNFPPRFSGLQFPNYSSELNVNALELDDSALYLCASSKGPNYGYTFGSGTRLTVV.